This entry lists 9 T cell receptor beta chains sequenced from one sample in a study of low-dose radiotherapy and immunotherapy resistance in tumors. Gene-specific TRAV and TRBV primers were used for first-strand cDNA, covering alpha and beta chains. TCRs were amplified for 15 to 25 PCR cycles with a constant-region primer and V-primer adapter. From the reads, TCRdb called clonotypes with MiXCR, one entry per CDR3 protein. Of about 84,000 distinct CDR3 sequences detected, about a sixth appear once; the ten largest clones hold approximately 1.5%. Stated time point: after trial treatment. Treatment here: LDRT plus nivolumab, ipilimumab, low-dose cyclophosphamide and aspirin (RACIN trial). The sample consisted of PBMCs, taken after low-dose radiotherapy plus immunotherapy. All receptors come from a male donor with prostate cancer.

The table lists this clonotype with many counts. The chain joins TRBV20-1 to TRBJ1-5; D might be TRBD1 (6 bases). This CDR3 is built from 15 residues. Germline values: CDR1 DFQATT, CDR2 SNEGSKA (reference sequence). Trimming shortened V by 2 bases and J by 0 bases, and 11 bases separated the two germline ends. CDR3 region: CSARPGQFSNQPQHF. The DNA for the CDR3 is TGCAGTGCTAGACCTGGACAGTTTAGCAATCAGCCCCAGCATTTT.

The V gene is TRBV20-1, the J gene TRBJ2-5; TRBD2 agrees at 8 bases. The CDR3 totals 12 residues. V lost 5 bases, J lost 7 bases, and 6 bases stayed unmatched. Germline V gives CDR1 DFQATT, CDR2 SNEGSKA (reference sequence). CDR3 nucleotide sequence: TGCAGTGCTGGAGGGCTAGCGGGGACCCAGTACTTC. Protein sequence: CSAGGLAGTQYF.

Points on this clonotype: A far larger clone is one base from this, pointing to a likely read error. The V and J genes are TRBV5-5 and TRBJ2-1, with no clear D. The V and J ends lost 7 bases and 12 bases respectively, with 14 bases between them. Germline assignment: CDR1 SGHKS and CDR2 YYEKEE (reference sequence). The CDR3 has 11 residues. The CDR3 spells CASSLGRGQFF. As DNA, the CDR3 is TGTGCCAGCTCCCTAGGGCGTGGGCAGTTCTTC.

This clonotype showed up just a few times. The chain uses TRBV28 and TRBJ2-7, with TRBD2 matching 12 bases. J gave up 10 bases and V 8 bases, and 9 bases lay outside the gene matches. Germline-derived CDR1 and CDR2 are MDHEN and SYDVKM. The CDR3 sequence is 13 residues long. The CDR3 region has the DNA TGTGCCAGCCGGACTAGCGGGACGTTGAGTCAGTACTTC. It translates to CASRTSGTLSQYF.

CDR3 amino acids: CASSPRMGAYGYTF. As DNA, the CDR3 is TGTGCCAGCTCACCTCGTATGGGGGCCTATGGCTACACCTTC. The chain employs TRBV18 and TRBJ1-2, with TRBD1 as a possible D gene (6 bases). Between the trimmed V and J ends, which lost 3 bases and 4 bases, there was a span of 12 bases. The germline gives CDR1 KGHSH, CDR2 LQKENI. The CDR3 is 14 amino acids. Full variable domain (outside the CDR3, taken from reference TRBV18 and TRBJ1-2): NAGVMQNPRHLVRRRGQEARLRCSPMKGHSHVYWYRQLPEEGLKFMVYLQKENIIDESGMPKERFSAEFPKEGPSILRIQQVVRGDSAAYFCASSPRMGAYGYTFGSGTRLTVV.

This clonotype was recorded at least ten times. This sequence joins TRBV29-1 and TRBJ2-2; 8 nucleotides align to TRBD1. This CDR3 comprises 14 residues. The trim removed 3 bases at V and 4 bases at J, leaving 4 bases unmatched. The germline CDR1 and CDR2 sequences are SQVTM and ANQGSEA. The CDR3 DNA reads TGCAGCGTTGACCCTGGGACAGGCACCGGGGAGCTGTTTTTT. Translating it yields CSVDPGTGTGELFF.

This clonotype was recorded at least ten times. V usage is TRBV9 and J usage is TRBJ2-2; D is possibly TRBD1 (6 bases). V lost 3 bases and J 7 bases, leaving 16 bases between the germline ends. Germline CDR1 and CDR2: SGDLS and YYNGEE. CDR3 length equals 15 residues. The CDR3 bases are TGTGCCAGCAGCGATCGAACAGGGTCGGTCGGGGAGCTGTTTTTT. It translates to CASSDRTGSVGELFF.

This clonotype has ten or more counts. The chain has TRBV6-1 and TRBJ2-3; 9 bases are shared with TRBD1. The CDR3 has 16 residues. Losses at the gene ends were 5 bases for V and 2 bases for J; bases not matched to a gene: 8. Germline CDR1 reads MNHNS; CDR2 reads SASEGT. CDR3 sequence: CASSTLGQGITDTQYF. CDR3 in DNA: TGTGCCAGCAGTACATTGGGACAGGGTATCACAGATACGCAGTATTTT.

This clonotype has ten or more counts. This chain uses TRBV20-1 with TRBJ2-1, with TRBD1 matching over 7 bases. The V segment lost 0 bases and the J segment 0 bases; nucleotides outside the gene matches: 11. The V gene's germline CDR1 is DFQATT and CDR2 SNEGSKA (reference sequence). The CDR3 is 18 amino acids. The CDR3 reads CSARDPYRGGSSYNEQFF. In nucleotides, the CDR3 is TGCAGTGCTAGAGATCCGTACAGGGGTGGAAGCTCCTACAATGAGCAGTTCTTC.